This T cell receptor (beta chain) was documented in a study of T cell responses to AZD1222 COVID-19 vaccine. Points on this clone: What it recognizes is unknown.

Assay: immunoSEQ multiplex PCR; the TCRdb copy retains only in-frame clones and omits some. The data hold some 130,000 clones, with about 89% observed a single time. Germline V gene lookup returns CDR1 MNHEY and CDR2 SVGEGT. V dropped 4 bases and J dropped 0 bases, with 12 bases sitting between them. This CDR3 comprises 15 residues. Study-level findings and limits: Epitopes outside B.1.351 and B.1.1.7 mutated regions reportedly drew nearly half of spike TCRs. Donor demographics were predominantly white British with a female majority; clonal diversity may be underestimated.

Sequenced material: peripheral blood, taken on day 0 of AZD1222 vaccination. The source of this sequence is an adult in good health. The rearrangement links TRBV6-2 or TRBV6-3 to TRBJ1-1, with D possibly TRBD1 on 6 matching bases. The CDR3 nucleotides read TGTGCCAGCAGTTGGTTGGGGGCCATGAACACTGAAGCTTTCTTT. Its translation is CASSWLGAMNTEAFF.